This TCR beta chain was profiled in a study of spatial heterogeneity in lung cancer. The germline V gene has CDR1 MNHEY and CDR2 SMNVEV (reference sequence). This CDR3 has 14 amino acids. V trimming: 6 bases; J trimming: 5 bases; junction bases outside the gene matches: 6. TCRdb re-derived calls from the 5' RACE reads in MiXCR, one entry per CDR3 protein. The data hold around 89,000 distinct CDR3 sequences, with approximately 12% observed a single time. As for time point: sample taken at primary tumor resection. A total of around 76 untreated early-stage non-small cell lung cancer patients served as donors. Whole RNA came from tumor, nontumor lung or frozen PBMC and was sequenced without being sorted. This clonotype was picked up a small number of times.

The source of this sequence is a male donor with early-stage non-small cell lung cancer. Source: PBMCs, taken at surgery. The V and J genes are TRBV27 and TRBJ1-1; 10 nucleotides agree with TRBD1. Here the CDR3 reads CASRLDRGRTEAFF. In DNA form, the CDR3 reads TGTGCCAGCAGGCTGGACAGGGGGAGGACTGAAGCTTTCTTT.